This T cell receptor (beta chain) was recovered during a study of blood T cell repertoires in COVID-19. Study-wide context: Acute and convalescent COVID-19 samples came from the United States, Italy and Spain. Sources were T cells, B-cell-depleted T cells, or PBMCs; the material itself was cDNA or gDNA.

The length of the CDR3 is 15 residues. Trimming shortened V by 0 bases and J by 3 bases, and 7 bases separated the two germline ends. Germline V gene data show CDR1 as SGDLS and CDR2 as YYNGEE. Measured with immunoSEQ multiplex PCR; TCRdb has only the in-frame clones, and not every one. The sample lists over 80,000 clones, around three quarters occurring once. This clone has only one observation. The specimen was peripheral blood. The clonotype was recovered from a woman aged 70-85 years with acute or convalescent COVID-19. The chain couples TRBV9 to TRBJ2-6; D might be TRBD2 (6 bases). The CDR3 bases are TGTGCCAGCAGCGTAGCGGGGGTTGGGGCCAACGTCCTGACTTTC. This codes for CASSVAGVGANVLTF.